This TCR beta chain stems from a study of T cell repertoires in cytomegalovirus infection. Across the whole study: In the study, CMV epitopes included recently identified HLA-C-restricted and well-studied HLA-B-restricted ones. The public TCR beta signatures pointed to both CMV infection and matching HLA type.

Germline V gene sequence: CDR1 SGHTA, CDR2 FQGNSA. V was shortened by 4 bases and J by 7 bases, with 16 bases between the two germline ends. This CDR3 spans 15 amino acids. This clonotype showed up just a few times. Its antigen is not known. General study results and limits: Based on cumulative public TCR beta family frequency, carriers of CMV plus the relevant HLA were identified.

TCRdb reprocessed the reads with MiXCR, giving one entry per CDR3 protein. The top ten clones hold around a sixth of a sample with roughly 730,000 distinct CDR3 sequences, 30% to 35% of them seen once. The chain employs TRBV7-2 and TRBJ2-2; D is ambiguous. The clonotype originates from a human donor in good health (CMV status not recorded). Some clones in this sample may be carry-over from other donors' samples. The material sequenced was cultured PBMCs, taken from culture after CMV antigen stimulation. The chain's CDR3 is CASSYQQTRNGELFF. The CDR3 bases are TGTGCCAGCAGCTACCAACAGACTCGGAACGGGGAGCTGTTTTTT.